This T cell receptor (beta chain) was captured by sequencing in a study of blood T cells in healthy people across ages. The length of the CDR3 is 13 residues. CDR1 and CDR2 (germline): SNHLY, FYNNEI. A J-beta primer mix and a sample-barcoded 5' primer were used in a second PCR of about 7 to 12 cycles. Each cDNA molecule, via a template-switch adaptor with 12 random nucleotides, was tagged. TCRdb fed the 5' RACE reads into MiXCR, producing one record per CDR3 protein. The sample lists 1.5 million to 2 million distinct CDR3 sequences; about 35% were seen once. J is TRBJ2-4 and V is TRBV2; 7 bases fit TRBD2. TRBJ2-7 explains the end of the DNA better; the J call may be wrong. Sequencing was carried out using blood. This receptor was taken from a woman younger than 45 in good health. In DNA, the CDR3 is TGTGCCAGCAGTGCTCGGGAGGAGTACGAGCAGTACTTC. Translating it yields CASSAREEYEQYF.